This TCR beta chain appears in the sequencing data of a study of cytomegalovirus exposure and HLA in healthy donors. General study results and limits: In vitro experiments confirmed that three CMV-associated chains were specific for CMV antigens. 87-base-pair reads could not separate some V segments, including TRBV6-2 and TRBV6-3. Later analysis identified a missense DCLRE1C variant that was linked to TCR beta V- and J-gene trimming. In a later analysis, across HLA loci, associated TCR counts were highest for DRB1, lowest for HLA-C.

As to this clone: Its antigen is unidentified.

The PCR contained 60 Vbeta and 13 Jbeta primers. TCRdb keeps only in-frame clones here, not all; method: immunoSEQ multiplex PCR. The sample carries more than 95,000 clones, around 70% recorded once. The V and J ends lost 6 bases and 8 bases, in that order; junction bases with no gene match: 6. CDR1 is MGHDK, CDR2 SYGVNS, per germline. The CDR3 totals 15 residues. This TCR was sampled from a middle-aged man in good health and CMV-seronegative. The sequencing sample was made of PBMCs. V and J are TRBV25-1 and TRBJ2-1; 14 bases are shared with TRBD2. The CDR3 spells CASRAPGLAGDEQFF. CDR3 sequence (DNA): TGTGCCAGCAGAGCACCGGGACTAGCGGGAGATGAGCAGTTCTTC.